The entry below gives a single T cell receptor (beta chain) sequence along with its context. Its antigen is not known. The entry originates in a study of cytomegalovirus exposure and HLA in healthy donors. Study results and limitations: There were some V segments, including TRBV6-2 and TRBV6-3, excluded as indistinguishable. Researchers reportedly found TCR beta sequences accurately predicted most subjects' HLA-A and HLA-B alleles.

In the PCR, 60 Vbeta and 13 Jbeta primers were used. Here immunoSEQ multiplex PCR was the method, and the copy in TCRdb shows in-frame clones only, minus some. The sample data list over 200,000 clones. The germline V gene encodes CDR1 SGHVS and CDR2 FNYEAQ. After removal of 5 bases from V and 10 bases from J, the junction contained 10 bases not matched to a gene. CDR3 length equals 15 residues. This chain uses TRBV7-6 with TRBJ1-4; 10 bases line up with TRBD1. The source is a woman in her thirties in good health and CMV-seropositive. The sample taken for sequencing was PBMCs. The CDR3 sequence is CASSQGQGSPPKLFF. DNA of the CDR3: TGTGCCAGCAGCCAGGGACAGGGGTCCCCGCCAAAACTGTTTTTT.